One and the same sample provided the 20 T cell receptor beta chains below, sequenced in a study of OX40 agonist ivuxolimab in advanced cancers. Sequencing used immunoSEQ multiplex PCR; TCRdb keeps in-frame clones, though not all of them. Here the sample spans 92,000 or so clones, roughly four fifths being singletons. The sequencing here drew on CD4+ or CD8+ T cells sorted from blood, taken in a trial of the OX40 agonist ivuxolimab. Receptors originate from an adult with an advanced solid tumor such as melanoma, head and neck, liver or kidney cancer.

The J gene is TRBJ2-5, the V gene TRBV10-2, with TRBD1 matching 7 bases. CDR1 WSHSY and CDR2 SAAADI come from the germline V gene. This CDR3 spans 13 amino acids. V shed 4 bases and J 3 bases; nucleotides not matched to a gene: 2. The CDR3 protein is CASSGQGKETQYF. The CDR3 region has the DNA TGCGCCAGCAGTGGACAGGGAAAAGAGACCCAGTACTTC.

This chain connects TRBV12-5 to TRBJ2-3; 8 nucleotides match TRBD2. This CDR3 is built from 15 residues. Looked up from germline, CDR1 is LGHNT and CDR2 is FRNRAP. Trimming took 4 bases from V and 7 from J; bases not matched to a gene: 10. CDR3 loop: CASGSPGTSRHTQYF. The CDR3 nucleotides read TGTGCTAGTGGTTCGCCCGGGACTAGTAGACATACGCAGTATTTT.

The J gene is TRBJ2-1, the V gene TRBV2, with 7 bases identical to TRBD2. The V gene's germline CDR1 is SNHLY and CDR2 FYNNEI. There are 16 residues in the CDR3. The ends lost 0 bases at V and 5 bases at J; junction bases unmatched: 7. As DNA, the CDR3 is TGTGCCAGCAGTGAAGCGTCTGGACTAGTAAACAATGAGCAGTTCTTC. This translates into CASSEASGLVNNEQFF.

The gene calls are TRBV18 and TRBJ1-1; a weak D match, TRBD1 (5 bases). This CDR3 is built from 16 residues. Germline assignment: CDR1 KGHSH and CDR2 LQKENI. V lost 2 bases, J lost 1 base, and 14 bases lay in between. The CDR3 DNA reads as TGTGCCAGCTCACCATTCCAGGGCTCTTCGAACACTGAAGCTTTCTTT. It yields the protein CASSPFQGSSNTEAFF.

The rearrangement uses TRBV30 and TRBJ1-2, with D possibly being TRBD1 (5 bases). This CDR3 comprises 14 residues. V lost 1 base to trimming and J lost 2 bases, with 11 bases between them. In germline, CDR1 is GTSNPN, CDR2 SVGIG (reference sequence). CDR3 in DNA: TGTGCCTGGAGTGAGAGGGGACGGAACTATGGCTACACCTTC. Translation gives CAWSERGRNYGYTF.

The V gene is TRBV30, the J gene TRBJ2-2; unclear D gene. CDR3 length: 15 residues. Germline loops: CDR1 GTSNPN, CDR2 SVGIG (reference sequence). Deletions cut 2 bases from V and 0 bases from J, with 10 bases between. The CDR3 loop reads CAWSTRLANTGELFF. The CDR3 nucleotides read TGTGCCTGGAGTACCCGACTGGCGAACACCGGGGAGCTGTTTTTT.

The CDR3: CASGASGQGSREAFF. The CDR3 nucleotides read TGTGCCAGCGGAGCCTCTGGACAGGGGAGTAGGGAAGCTTTCTTT. This chain uses TRBV6-5 with TRBJ1-1, with 9 positions matching TRBD1. Germline V gene lookup returns CDR1 MNHEY and CDR2 SVGAGI. V was pared by 8 bases and J by 8 bases, with 15 bases of the junction left unmatched. The CDR3 is 15 residues long.

The chain employs TRBV7-3 and TRBJ1-1, with D perhaps matching TRBD1 (6 bases). This CDR3 is 15 amino acids long. Germline CDR1 is SGHTA and CDR2 is FQGTGA. V gave up 1 base and J gave up 3 bases, with 12 bases separating them. This chain's CDR3 is CASSLIGGPYTEAFF. The CDR3, as DNA: TGTGCCAGCAGCTTAATCGGGGGCCCATACACTGAAGCTTTCTTT.

The genes are TRBV5-1 and TRBJ2-5, with 8 nucleotides matching TRBD1. This CDR3 comprises 15 residues. J was trimmed by 2 bases and V by 0 bases; bases with no gene match: 3. Germline CDR1 is SGHRS and CDR2 is YFSETQ. CDR3 amino acids: CASSLGTGPQETQYF. The CDR3 region has the DNA TGCGCCAGCAGCTTGGGGACAGGGCCTCAAGAGACCCAGTACTTC.

The chain carries TRBV20-1 and TRBJ1-2; D remains unclear. The V end was cut by 1 base, the J end by 8 bases, with 5 bases between. This CDR3 region has 10 residues. Germline values: CDR1 DFQATT, CDR2 SNEGSKA (reference sequence). This CDR3 reads CSARVEGYTF. Here the CDR3 DNA reads TGCAGTGCTAGAGTGGAGGGCTACACCTTC.

The rearrangement joins TRBV9 to TRBJ2-7; TRBD1 is a possible D gene (7 bases). The CDR3 is 14 amino acids. V lost 3 bases, J lost 3 bases, and 13 bases lay in between. The germline V gene encodes CDR1 SGDLS and CDR2 YYNGEE. CDR3 sequence reads: CASSARDRYYEQYF. The CDR3, as DNA: TGTGCCAGCAGCGCGCGGGACAGATACTACGAGCAGTACTTC.

The rearrangement joins TRBV5-1 to TRBJ1-1; D gene unclear. The CDR3 contains 14 residues. In germline, CDR1 is SGHRS, CDR2 YFSETQ. V lost 0 bases and J lost 2, with 8 bases in between. For the CDR3, the DNA is TGCGCCAGCAGCTTGGCCGAGATTAACACTGAAGCTTTCTTT. Translation gives CASSLAEINTEAFF.

The chain recombines TRBV18 with TRBJ1-1; tentatively, D is TRBD1 (5 bases). Trimming shortened V by 4 bases and J by 0 bases, and 6 bases separated the two germline ends. This CDR3 has 13 residues. The germline CDR1 and CDR2 sequences are KGHSH and LQKENI. This CDR3 is CASSRDLNTEAFF. The CDR3 DNA reads TGTGCCAGCTCACGGGACCTGAACACTGAAGCTTTCTTT.

The chain has TRBV11-2 and TRBJ1-1; D gene ambiguous. From germline, CDR1 is SGHAT and CDR2 FQNNGV. This CDR3 contains 13 residues. Trimming stripped 6 bases from V and 1 base from J, with 9 bases between. The CDR3 DNA follows: TGTGCCAGCAGTCAGTCCAGGAACACTGAAGCTTTCTTT. This codes for CASSQSRNTEAFF.

The chain has TRBV4-2 and TRBJ2-1, with 9 bases that match TRBD2. The CDR3 sequence is 23 residues long. The junction had 33 bases not matched to a gene; V was cut back by 6 bases and J by 6 bases. From germline, CDR1 is LGHNA and CDR2 YNFKEQ. Written as DNA, the CDR3 is TGTGCCAGCAGTCAAACCGCCTTAGCGGGAGAAAAATGGGGAGGAAGAGGTGTCAATGAGCAGTTCTTC. Amino acids: CASSQTALAGEKWGGRGVNEQFF.

The chain couples TRBV5-1 to TRBJ2-5; 11 nucleotides match TRBD1. Germline trimming cut 3 bases from V and 5 bases from J; bases unmatched to any gene: 9. CDR1 and CDR2 (germline): SGHRS, YFSETQ. The CDR3 extends over 16 amino acids. DNA for the CDR3: TGCGCCAGCAGCTACTACCCGGGACAGGGGGGCGAGACCCAGTACTTC. Its translation: CASSYYPGQGGETQYF.

This chain joins TRBV10-3 and TRBJ2-1, with a tentative D call TRBD1 (6 bases). The CDR3 spans 13 residues. Germline lookup yields CDR1 ENHRY and CDR2 SYGVKD. V shed 5 bases and J shed 6 bases, with 11 bases lying between them. Here the CDR3 reads CAISLVRGNEQFF. The CDR3 nucleotides read TGTGCCATCAGTCTCGTCAGGGGCAATGAGCAGTTCTTC.

This clone occurred once. The chain has TRBV7-8 and TRBJ1-5, with D perhaps matching TRBD1 (5 bases). Germline CDR1 reads SGHVS; CDR2 reads FQNEAQ. Trimming shortened V by 0 bases and J by 5 bases, and 8 bases separated the two germline ends. The CDR3 is 14 amino acids. The CDR3 sequence is CASSLAGADQPQHF. The CDR3 bases are TGTGCCAGCAGCTTAGCAGGGGCGGATCAGCCCCAGCATTTT.

This clone has only a few counts. The V and J genes are TRBV5-1 and TRBJ2-1; 10 nucleotides line up with TRBD2. V lost 3 bases to trimming and J lost 2 bases; unmatched junction nucleotides: 5. Germline V lookup: CDR1 SGHRS, CDR2 YFSETQ. The CDR3 consists of 16 residues. Here the CDR3 DNA reads TGCGCCAGCAGCTGGGCTAGCGGGAGCCCCTACAATGAGCAGTTCTTC. Protein: CASSWASGSPYNEQFF.

The V call is TRBV12-5, the J call TRBJ1-1; D perhaps matches TRBD1 (6 bases). V was trimmed by 2 bases and J by 0 bases, leaving 13 bases between them. Germline-derived CDR1 and CDR2 are LGHNT and FRNRAP. This CDR3 has 16 amino acids. CDR3 residues: CASGLSTGQMNTEAFF. The CDR3 coding sequence is TGTGCTAGTGGTTTGTCGACAGGACAGATGAACACTGAAGCTTTCTTT. The complete variable domain, with remaining parts taken from reference TRBV12-5 and TRBJ1-1, reads DARVTQTPRHKVTEMGQEVTMRCQPILGHNTVFWYRQTMMQGLELLAYFRNRAPLDDSGMPKDRFSAEMPDATLATLKIQPSEPRDSAVYFCASGLSTGQMNTEAFFGQGTRLTVV.